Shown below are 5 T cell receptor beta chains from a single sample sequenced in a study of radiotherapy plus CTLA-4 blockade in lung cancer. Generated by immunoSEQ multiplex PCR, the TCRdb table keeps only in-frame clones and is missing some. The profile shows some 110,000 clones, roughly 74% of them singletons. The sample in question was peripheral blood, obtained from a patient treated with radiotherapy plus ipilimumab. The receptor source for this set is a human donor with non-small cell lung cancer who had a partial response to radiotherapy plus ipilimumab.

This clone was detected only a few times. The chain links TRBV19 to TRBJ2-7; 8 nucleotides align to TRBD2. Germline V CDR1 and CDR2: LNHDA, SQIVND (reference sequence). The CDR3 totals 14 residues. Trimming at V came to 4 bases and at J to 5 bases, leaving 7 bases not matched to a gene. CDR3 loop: CASSRGAGGHEQYF. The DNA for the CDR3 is TGTGCCAGTAGTAGGGGGGCGGGAGGACACGAGCAGTACTTC.

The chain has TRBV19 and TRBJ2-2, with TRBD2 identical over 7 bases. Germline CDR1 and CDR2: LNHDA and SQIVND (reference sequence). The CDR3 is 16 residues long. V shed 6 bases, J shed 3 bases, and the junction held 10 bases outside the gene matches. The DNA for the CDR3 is TGTGCCAGTAGACCCGGGGGGTCAGGGTACACCGGGGAGCTGTTTTTT. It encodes CASRPGGSGYTGELFF. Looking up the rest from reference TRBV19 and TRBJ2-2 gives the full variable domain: DGGITQSPKYLFRKEGQNVTLSCEQNLNHDAMYWYRQDPGQGLRLIYYSQIVNDFQKGDIAEGYSVSREKKESFPLTVTSAQKNPTAFYLCASRPGGSGYTGELFFGEGSRLTVL.

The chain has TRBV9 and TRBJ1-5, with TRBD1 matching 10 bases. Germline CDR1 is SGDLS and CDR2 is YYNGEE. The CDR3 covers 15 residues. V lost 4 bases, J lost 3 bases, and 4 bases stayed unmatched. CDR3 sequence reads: CASSFGQGDNQPQHF. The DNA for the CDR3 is TGTGCCAGCAGCTTTGGACAGGGGGACAATCAGCCCCAGCATTTT.

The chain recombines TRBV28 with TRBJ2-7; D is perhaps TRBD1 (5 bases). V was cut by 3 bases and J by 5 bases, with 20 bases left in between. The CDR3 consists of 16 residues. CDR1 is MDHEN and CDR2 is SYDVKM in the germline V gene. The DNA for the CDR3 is TGTGCCAGCAGTTTGAATCCATGGACACCGGATCACGAGCAGTACTTC. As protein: CASSLNPWTPDHEQYF.

CDR3 protein: CASSLGAPGLGYEQYV. The CDR3 region has the DNA TGTGCCAGCAGCTTAGGGGCCCCGGGGTTGGGCTACGAGCAGTACGTC. This chain connects TRBV7-2 to TRBJ2-7; D may be TRBD2 (5 bases). Deletions cut 1 base from V and 3 bases from J, with 16 bases between. CDR3 length: 16 amino acids. Germline CDR1 is SGHTA and CDR2 is FQGNSA.